The 3 T cell receptor beta chains given below trace back to one sample, sequenced in a study of blood T cell repertoires in COVID-19. Generated by immunoSEQ multiplex PCR, the TCRdb table keeps only in-frame clones and is missing some. The table shows around 200,000 clones, with approximately 84% occurring only once. The sequenced sample consisted of peripheral blood. These receptors came from a man over 45 with acute or convalescent COVID-19.

The chain uses TRBV20-1 and TRBJ2-3, with TRBD2 matching 8 bases. The CDR3 has 16 amino acids. With 3 bases clipped from V and 2 bases from J, the junction kept 10 bases outside the gene matches. CDR1 and CDR2 from the germline V gene are DFQATT and SNEGSKA (reference sequence). The DNA for the CDR3 is TGCAGTGCTAGTCCGAGTAGCGGGGTCACCACAGATACGCAGTATTTT. As protein: CSASPSSGVTTDTQYF.

The rearrangement links TRBV2 to TRBJ2-2; 9 nucleotides line up with TRBD1. With 5 bases clipped from V and 5 bases from J, the junction kept 3 bases outside the gene matches. CDR1 and CDR2 (germline): SNHLY, FYNNEI. CDR3 length: 14 residues. In DNA, the CDR3 is TGTGCCAGCAGTCGACAGGGGGAGACCGGGGAGCTGTTTTTT. It encodes CASSRQGETGELFF.

The chain uses TRBV14 and TRBJ1-6; no clear D gene. This CDR3 has 13 residues. Trimming cost V 4 bases and J 9 bases, with 10 bases left between them. CDR1 is SGHDN, CDR2 FVKESK, per germline. CDR3 nucleotide sequence: TGTGCCAGCAGCCCGCTAGTCATTTCACCCCTCCACTTT. Amino acids: CASSPLVISPLHF.